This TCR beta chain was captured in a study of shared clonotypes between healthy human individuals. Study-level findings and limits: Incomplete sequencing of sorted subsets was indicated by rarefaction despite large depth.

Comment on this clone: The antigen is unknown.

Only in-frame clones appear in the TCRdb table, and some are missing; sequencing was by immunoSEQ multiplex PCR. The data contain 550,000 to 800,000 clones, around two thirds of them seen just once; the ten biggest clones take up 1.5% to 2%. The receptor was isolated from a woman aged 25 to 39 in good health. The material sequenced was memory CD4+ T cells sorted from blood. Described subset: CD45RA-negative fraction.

DNA for the CDR3: TGTGCCAGCAGCTCATTTGACAGGGAAGGAGAAAAACTGTTTTTT. It translates to CASSSFDREGEKLFF. The chain combines TRBV28 with TRBJ1-4, with TRBD1 matching 7 bases. Germline lookup yields CDR1 MDHEN and CDR2 SYDVKM. V shed 6 bases and J 8 bases; nucleotides not matched to a gene: 12. This CDR3 spans 15 amino acids.